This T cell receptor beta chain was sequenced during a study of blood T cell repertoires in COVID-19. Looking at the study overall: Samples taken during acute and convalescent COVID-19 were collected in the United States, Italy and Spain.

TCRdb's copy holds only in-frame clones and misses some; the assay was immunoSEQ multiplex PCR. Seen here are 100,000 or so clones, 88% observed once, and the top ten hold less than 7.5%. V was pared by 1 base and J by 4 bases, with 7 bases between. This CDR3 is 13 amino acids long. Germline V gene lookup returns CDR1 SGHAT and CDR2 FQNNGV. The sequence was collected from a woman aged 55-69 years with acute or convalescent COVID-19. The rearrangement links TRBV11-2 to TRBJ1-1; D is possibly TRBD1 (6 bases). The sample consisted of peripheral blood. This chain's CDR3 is CASSLAGVTEAFF. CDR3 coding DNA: TGTGCCAGCAGCTTAGCAGGGGTCACTGAAGCTTTCTTT.